The clone carrying this T cell receptor beta chain was seen repeatedly, ten times or more. Its target is unknown. In TCRdb, the 5' RACE reads were re-called with MiXCR into one record per CDR3 protein. The table shows about 260,000 distinct CDR3 sequences, with 5.2% occurring only once. This sample stems from a study of T cells after yellow fever vaccination. Findings and caveats of the study: Across the CD4 and CD8 compartments, a small share of clonotypes was present in both.

The CDR3 runs to 14 residues. Germline V gene data show CDR1 as SGHAT and CDR2 as FQNNGV. V was cut by 4 bases and J by 5 bases, with 14 bases left in between. This clonotype originated in a young man who received the YFV17D yellow fever vaccine. Sequenced here: CD4+ T cells sorted from PBMCs, sampled on the day of the yellow fever booster vaccination. This chain uses TRBV11-2 with TRBJ2-5; D unresolved. The CDR3 nucleotides read TGTGCCAGCAGCTCCCGACTCACTTGGGAGACCCAGTACTTC. Protein product: CASSSRLTWETQYF.